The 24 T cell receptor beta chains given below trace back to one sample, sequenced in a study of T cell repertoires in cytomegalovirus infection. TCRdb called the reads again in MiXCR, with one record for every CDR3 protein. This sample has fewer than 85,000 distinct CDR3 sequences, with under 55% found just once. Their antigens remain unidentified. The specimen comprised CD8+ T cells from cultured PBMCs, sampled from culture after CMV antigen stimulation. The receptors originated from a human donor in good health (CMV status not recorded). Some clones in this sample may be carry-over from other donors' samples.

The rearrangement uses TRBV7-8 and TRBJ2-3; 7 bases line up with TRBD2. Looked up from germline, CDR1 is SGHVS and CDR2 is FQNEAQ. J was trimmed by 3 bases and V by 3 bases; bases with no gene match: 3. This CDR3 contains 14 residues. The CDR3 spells CASSLRAGTDTQYF. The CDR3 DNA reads TGTGCCAGCAGCTTGCGAGCGGGAACAGATACGCAGTATTTT.

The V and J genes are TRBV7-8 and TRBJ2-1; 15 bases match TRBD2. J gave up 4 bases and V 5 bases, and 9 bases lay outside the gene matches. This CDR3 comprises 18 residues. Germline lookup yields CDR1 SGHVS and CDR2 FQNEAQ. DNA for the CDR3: TGTGCCAGCAGCCCCGGACTAGCGGGGGGGCCCCCATACAATGAGCAGTTCTTC. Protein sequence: CASSPGLAGGPPYNEQFF.

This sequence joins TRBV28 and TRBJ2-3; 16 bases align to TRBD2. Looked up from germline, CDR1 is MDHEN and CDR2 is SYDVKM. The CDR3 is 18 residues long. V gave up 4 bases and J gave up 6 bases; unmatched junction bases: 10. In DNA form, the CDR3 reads TGTGCCAGCAGTTCCTCCAAGGGACTAGCGGGAGGGCAGGATACGCAGTATTTT. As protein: CASSSSKGLAGGQDTQYF.

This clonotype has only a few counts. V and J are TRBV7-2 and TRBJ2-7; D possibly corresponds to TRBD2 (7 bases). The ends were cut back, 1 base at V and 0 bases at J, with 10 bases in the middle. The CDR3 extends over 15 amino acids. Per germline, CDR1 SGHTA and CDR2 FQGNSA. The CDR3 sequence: CASSLEGGGSYEQYF. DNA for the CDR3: TGTGCCAGCAGCTTAGAGGGGGGGGGCTCCTACGAGCAGTACTTC.

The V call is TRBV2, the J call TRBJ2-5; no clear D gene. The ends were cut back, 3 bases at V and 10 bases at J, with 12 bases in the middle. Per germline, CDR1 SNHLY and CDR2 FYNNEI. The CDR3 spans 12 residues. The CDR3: CASSEPPPGQYF. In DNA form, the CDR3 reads TGTGCCAGCAGTGAGCCCCCACCCGGCCAGTACTTC.

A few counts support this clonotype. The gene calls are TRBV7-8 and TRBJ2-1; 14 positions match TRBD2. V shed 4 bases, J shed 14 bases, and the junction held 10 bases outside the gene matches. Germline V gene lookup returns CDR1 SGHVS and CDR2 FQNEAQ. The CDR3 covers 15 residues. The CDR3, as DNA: TGTGCCAGCAGCTCAACCGGGACTAGCGGGAGCGTGGAGTTCTTC. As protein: CASSSTGTSGSVEFF.

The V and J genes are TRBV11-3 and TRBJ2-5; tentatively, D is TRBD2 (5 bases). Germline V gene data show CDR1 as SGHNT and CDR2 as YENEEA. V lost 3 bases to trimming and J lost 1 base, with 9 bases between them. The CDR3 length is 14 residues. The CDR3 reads CASSLRRGQETQYF. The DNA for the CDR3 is TGTGCCAGCAGCTTGAGACGGGGCCAAGAGACCCAGTACTTC.

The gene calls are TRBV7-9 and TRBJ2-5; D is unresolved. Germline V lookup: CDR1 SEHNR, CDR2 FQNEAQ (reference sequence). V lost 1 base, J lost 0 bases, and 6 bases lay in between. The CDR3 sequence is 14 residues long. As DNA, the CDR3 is TGTGCCAGCAGCTTAGACCTAAACCAAGAGACCCAGTACTTC. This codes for CASSLDLNQETQYF.

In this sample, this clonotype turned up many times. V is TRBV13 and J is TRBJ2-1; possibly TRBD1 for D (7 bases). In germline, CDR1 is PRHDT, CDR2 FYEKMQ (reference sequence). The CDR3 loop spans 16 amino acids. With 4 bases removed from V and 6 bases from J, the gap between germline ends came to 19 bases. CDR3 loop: CASSSLQEGAPNEQFF. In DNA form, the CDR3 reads TGTGCCAGCAGCTCCCTCCAGGAGGGGGCCCCCAATGAGCAGTTCTTC.

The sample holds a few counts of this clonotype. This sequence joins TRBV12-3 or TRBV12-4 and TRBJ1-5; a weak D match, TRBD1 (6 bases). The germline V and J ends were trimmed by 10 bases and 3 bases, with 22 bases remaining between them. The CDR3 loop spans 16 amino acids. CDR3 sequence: CATNRTPTGLNQPQHF. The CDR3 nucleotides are TGTGCCACCAACCGCACGCCGACAGGTCTCAATCAGCCCCAGCATTTT.

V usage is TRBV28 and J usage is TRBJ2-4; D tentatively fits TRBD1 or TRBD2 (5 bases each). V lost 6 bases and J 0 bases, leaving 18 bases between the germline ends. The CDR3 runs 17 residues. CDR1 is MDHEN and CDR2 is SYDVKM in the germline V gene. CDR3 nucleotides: TGTGCCAGCAGCCCCCACCGGGACGACCAAGCCAAAAACATTCAGTACTTC. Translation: CASSPHRDDQAKNIQYF.

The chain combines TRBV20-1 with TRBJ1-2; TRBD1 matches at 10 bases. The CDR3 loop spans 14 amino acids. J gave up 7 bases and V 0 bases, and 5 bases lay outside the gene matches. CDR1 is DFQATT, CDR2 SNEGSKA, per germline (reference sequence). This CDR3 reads CSARDLGQGPGYTF. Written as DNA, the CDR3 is TGCAGTGCTAGAGACCTGGGACAGGGGCCTGGCTACACCTTC.

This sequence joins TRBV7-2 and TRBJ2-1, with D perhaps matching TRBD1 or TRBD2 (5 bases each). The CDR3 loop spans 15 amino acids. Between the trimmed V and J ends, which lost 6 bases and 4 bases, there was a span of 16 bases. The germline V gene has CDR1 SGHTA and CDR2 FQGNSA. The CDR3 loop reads CASRMDRDGYNEQFF. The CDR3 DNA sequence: TGTGCCAGCAGGATGGACCGGGACGGTTACAATGAGCAGTTCTTC.

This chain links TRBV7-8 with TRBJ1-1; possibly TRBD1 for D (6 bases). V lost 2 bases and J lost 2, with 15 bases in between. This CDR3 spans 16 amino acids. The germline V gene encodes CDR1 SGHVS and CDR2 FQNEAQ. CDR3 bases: TGTGCCAGCAGCTTACAGGGCGTGACAGGAAACACTGAAGCTTTCTTT. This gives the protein CASSLQGVTGNTEAFF.

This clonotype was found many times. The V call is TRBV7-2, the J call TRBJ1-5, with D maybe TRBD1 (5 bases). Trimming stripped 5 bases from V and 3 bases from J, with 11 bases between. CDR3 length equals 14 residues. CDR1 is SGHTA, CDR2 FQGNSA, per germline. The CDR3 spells CASSLDSTNQPQHF. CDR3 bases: TGTGCCAGCAGCCTTGACAGTACCAATCAGCCCCAGCATTTT.

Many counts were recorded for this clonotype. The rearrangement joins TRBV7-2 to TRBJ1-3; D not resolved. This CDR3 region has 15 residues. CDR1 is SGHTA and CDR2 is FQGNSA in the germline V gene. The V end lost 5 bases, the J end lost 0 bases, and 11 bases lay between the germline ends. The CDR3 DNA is TGTGCCAGCAGCGTCCCCCGTGGCTCTGGAAACACCATATATTTT. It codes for CASSVPRGSGNTIYF.

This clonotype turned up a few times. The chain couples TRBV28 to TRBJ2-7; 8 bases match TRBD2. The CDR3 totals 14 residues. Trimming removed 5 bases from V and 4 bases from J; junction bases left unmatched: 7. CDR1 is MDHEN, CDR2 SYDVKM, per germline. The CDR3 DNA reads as TGTGCCAGCAGTAGACTAGCGCCTATTTACGAGCAGTACTTC. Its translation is CASSRLAPIYEQYF.

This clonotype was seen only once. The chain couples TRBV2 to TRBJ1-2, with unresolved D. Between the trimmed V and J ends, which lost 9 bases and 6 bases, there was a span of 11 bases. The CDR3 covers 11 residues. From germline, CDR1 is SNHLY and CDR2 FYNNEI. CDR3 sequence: CARTEIDGYTF. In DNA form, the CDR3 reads TGTGCCAGGACGGAGATTGATGGCTACACCTTC.

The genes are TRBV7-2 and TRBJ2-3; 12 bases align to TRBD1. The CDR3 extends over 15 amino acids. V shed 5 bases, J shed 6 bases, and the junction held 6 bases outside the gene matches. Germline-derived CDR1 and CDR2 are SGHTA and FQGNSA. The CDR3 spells CASSPGTGGRDTQYF. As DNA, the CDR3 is TGTGCCAGCAGCCCCGGGACAGGGGGCAGGGATACGCAGTATTTT. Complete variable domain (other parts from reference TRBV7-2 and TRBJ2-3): GAGVSQSPSNKVTEKGKDVELRCDPISGHTALYWYRQSLGQGLEFLIYFQGNSAPDKSGLPSDRFSAERTGGSVSTLTIQRTQQEDSAVYLCASSPGTGGRDTQYFGPGTRLTVL.

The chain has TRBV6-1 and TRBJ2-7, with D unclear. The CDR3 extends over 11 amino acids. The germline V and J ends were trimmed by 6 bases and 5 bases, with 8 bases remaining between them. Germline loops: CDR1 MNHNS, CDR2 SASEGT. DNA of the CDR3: TGTGCCAGCAGCCCTGGGAACGAGCAGTACTTC. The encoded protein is CASSPGNEQYF.

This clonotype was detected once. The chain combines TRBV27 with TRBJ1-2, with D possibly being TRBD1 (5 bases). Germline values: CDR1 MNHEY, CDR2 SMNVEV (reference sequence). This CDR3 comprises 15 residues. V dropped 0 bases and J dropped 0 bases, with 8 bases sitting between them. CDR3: CASSLSGGSNYGYTF. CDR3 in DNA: TGTGCCAGCAGTTTATCTGGGGGATCTAACTATGGCTACACCTTC.

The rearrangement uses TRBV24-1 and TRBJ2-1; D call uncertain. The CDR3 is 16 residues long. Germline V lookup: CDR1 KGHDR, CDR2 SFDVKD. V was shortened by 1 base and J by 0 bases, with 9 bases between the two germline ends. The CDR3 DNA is TGTGCCACCAGTGATTTCACGGAGAGCTCCTACAATGAGCAGTTCTTC. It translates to CATSDFTESSYNEQFF.

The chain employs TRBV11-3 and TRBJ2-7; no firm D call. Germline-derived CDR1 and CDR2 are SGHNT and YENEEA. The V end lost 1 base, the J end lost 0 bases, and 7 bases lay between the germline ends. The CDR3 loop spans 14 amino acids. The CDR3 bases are TGTGCCAGCAGCTTAGCCGTTTTCTCCTACGAGCAGTACTTC. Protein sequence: CASSLAVFSYEQYF.

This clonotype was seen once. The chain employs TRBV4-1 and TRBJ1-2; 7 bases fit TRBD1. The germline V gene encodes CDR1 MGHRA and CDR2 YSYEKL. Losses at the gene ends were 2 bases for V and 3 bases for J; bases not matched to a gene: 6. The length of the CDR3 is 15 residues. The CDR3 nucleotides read TGCGCCAGCAGCCAAAAAATCGACAGGGACTATGGCTACACCTTC. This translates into CASSQKIDRDYGYTF.